This is a list of T cell receptor beta chains from one sample in a study of T cells in Graves' hyperthyroidism and ophthalmopathy. MiXCR, run by TCRdb on the multiplex PCR reads, gives a single entry per CDR3 protein. The sample lists fewer than 400,000 distinct CDR3 sequences, over 12% occurring once. Sequenced input: blood. Receptors originate from a man between 45 and 60 years old with Graves' ophthalmopathy. Both conserved end residues are part of each CDR3. A D gene is named only where the DNA matches it firmly. Size tells how often a clone was seen (once, few, many) or the class of an expanded clone, and some rows leave it out.

cdr3_nt,cdr3_aa,d_call,clone_size,v_call,j_call
TGCAGTGCTAGAGAGGGCGGAACCTTTCGGAACATTCAGTACTTC,CSAREGGTFRNIQYF,-,many,TRBV20-1,TRBJ2-4
TGTGCCAGCAGCTTGCTGCACCAAGAGACCCAGTACTTC,CASSLLHQETQYF,-,-,TRBV7-9,TRBJ2-5
TGTGCCAGTAAGCGCGACTACTATGGCTACACCTTC,CASKRDYYGYTF,-,-,TRBV19,TRBJ1-2
TGCAGTGCTAGAGAGCGGGGACAGGGAGGATATTCACCCCTCCACTTT,CSARERGQGGYSPLHF,TRBD1,-,TRBV20-1,TRBJ1-6
TGTGCCTGGAGTAGGACGGTGAACACTGAAGCTTTCTTT,CAWSRTVNTEAFF,-,few,TRBV30,TRBJ1-1
TGCAGCGTGGACAGGGGGCGGGGTGAGCAGTTCTTC,CSVDRGRGEQFF,TRBD1,-,TRBV29-1,TRBJ2-1
TGTGCCAGCAGTAGTACTAGCGGGAAAAGAACAGATACGCAGTATTTT,CASSSTSGKRTDTQYF,TRBD2,many,TRBV27,TRBJ2-3
TGCAGTGCTAGAAGGGTCCAGTACCAAGAGACCCAGTACTTC,CSARRVQYQETQYF,-,many,TRBV20-1,TRBJ2-5
TGCAGCGTTGATGGTGGCGAAGGAATGAACACTGAAGCTTTCTTT,CSVDGGEGMNTEAFF,-,once,TRBV29-1,TRBJ1-1
TGTGCCAGCACCCCCGGCGGAGGTGAGCAGTTCTTC,CASTPGGGEQFF,-,few,TRBV6-1,TRBJ2-1
TGTGCCAGCGAAAAACAGGGTAGCTATGGCTACACCTTC,CASEKQGSYGYTF,-,many,TRBV18,TRBJ1-2
TGTGCCAGCAGCGTAGCTATCGCGACCGGACAAGAGACCCAGTACTTC,CASSVAIATGQETQYF,-,few,TRBV9,TRBJ2-5
TGTGCCAGCAGTGAGACAGGAAACTACGAGCAGTACTTC,CASSETGNYEQYF,-,many,TRBV3-1,TRBJ2-7
TGTGCCAGTAGCCTCCGGGACGAATCGAACACTGAAGCTTTCTTT,CASSLRDESNTEAFF,-,few,TRBV19,TRBJ1-1
TGTGCCAGTACCCCAGGACCCCTAGGTACAGATACGCAGTATTTT,CASTPGPLGTDTQYF,-,few,TRBV19,TRBJ2-3
TGCAGTGCTAGATCCGGACAGGCCGGCGGGGAGCAGTACTTC,CSARSGQAGGEQYF,TRBD1,-,TRBV20-1,TRBJ2-7
TGTGCCAGCAGTCCCCCCAGGTTCGGGCTAGCCAAAAACATTCAGTACTTC,CASSPPRFGLAKNIQYF,-,-,TRBV12-3/TRBV12-4,TRBJ2-4
TGTGCCAGCAGTCTCCTGGACAGCTCCTACAATGAGCAGTTCTTC,CASSLLDSSYNEQFF,-,many,TRBV2,TRBJ2-1
TGTGCCAGCAGCTTAGGACTAGCGGGCCCAGGTGTCCCAGATACGCAGTATTTT,CASSLGLAGPGVPDTQYF,TRBD2,many,TRBV7-8,TRBJ2-3
TGCAGCGTTGAAGGGGTTGGTGGCTACACCTTC,CSVEGVGGYTF,-,few,TRBV29-1,TRBJ1-2
TGTGCCAGCGCGAAGACAGATACGCAGTATTTT,CASAKTDTQYF,-,many,TRBV12-3/TRBV12-4,TRBJ2-3
TGTGCCAGCAGCCAGAGGGGGACTAGCGGGGGGCCCTACGAGCAGTACTTC,CASSQRGTSGGPYEQYF,TRBD2,-,TRBV4-2,TRBJ2-7
TGCAGTGCTAGATCCCTGAGCAATGAGCAGTTCTTC,CSARSLSNEQFF,-,many,TRBV20-1,TRBJ2-1
TGTGCCAGCATAAAGACAGGGTTGGGGAACACTGAAGCTTTCTTT,CASIKTGLGNTEAFF,TRBD1,-,TRBV6-1,TRBJ1-1
TGTGCCATCAGTGCCTACAGGGGTCTTTGGGAAGAGACCCAGTACTTC,CAISAYRGLWEETQYF,TRBD1,few,TRBV10-3,TRBJ2-5
TGTGCCAGCAGTCCCCACAGACAGGGTCGGTACGAGCAGTACTTC,CASSPHRQGRYEQYF,TRBD1,few,TRBV28,TRBJ2-7
TGCAGCGTCTTCACCCCGGGGCCGAACTACAATGAGCAGTCCTTC,CSVFTPGPNYNEQSF,-,-,TRBV29-1,TRBJ2-1
TGTGCCAGCAGCTCACGGGGACTAGCGGGAGGACAGTACCAAGAGACCCAGTACTTC,CASSSRGLAGGQYQETQYF,TRBD2,-,TRBV7-9,TRBJ2-5
TGTGCCAGTAGTTCGGGGGGGGGCCCAAATCAGCCCCAGCATTTT,CASSSGGGPNQPQHF,-,-,TRBV19,TRBJ1-5
TGTGCCAGCAGTGAGATTCCCGGGAGCACAGATACGCAGTATTTT,CASSEIPGSTDTQYF,-,many,TRBV2,TRBJ2-3
TGTGCCAGCAGTTATTACCCGAGTGGCTCTGGAAACACCATATATTTT,CASSYYPSGSGNTIYF,-,-,TRBV6-1,TRBJ1-3
TGCGCCAGCAGCTTTTTTCTAGCGGGAGGCGCGAACACCGGGGAGCTGTTTTTT,CASSFFLAGGANTGELFF,TRBD2,many,TRBV5-1,TRBJ2-2
TGCAGTGCTAGCGGGAACTCCGGGGAGCTGTTTTTT,CSASGNSGELFF,-,many,TRBV20-1,TRBJ2-2